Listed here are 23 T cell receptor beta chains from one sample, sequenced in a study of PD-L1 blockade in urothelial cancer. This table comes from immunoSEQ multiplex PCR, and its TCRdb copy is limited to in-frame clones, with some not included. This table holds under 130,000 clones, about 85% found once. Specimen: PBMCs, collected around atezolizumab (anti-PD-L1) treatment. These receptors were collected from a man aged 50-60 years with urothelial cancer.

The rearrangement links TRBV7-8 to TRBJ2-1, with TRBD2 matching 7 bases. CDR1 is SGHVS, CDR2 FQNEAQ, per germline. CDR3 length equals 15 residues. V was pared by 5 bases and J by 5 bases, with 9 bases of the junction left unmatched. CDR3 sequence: CASSPRTSADNEQFF. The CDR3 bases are TGTGCCAGCAGCCCCCGAACTAGCGCCGACAATGAGCAGTTCTTC.

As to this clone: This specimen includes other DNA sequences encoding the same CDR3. The CDR3 DNA follows: TGTGCCAGCAGCTTGGTTTACAGTAACTATGGCTACACCTTC. Translating gives CASSLVYSNYGYTF. The V call is TRBV5-4, the J call TRBJ1-2; D uncertain. The CDR3 has 14 amino acids. V was cut by 0 bases and J by 1 base, with 7 bases left in between. Germline assignment: CDR1 SGHNT and CDR2 YYREEE (reference sequence).

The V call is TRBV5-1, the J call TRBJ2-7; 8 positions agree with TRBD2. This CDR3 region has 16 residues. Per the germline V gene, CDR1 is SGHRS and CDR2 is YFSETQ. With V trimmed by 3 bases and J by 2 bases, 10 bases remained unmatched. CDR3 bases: TGCGCCAGCAGCTCAGCAGGGGCGGGAGGCACCTACGAGCAGTACTTC. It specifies CASSSAGAGGTYEQYF.

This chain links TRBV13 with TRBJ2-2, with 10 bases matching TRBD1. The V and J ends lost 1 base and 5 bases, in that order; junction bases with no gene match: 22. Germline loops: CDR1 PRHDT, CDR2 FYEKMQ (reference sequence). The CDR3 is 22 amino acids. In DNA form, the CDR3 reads TGTGCCAGCAGCTTAGTCCACCCCCCGGGACAGGGGACGTTAAAATCTACCGGGGAGCTGTTTTTT. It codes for CASSLVHPPGQGTLKSTGELFF.

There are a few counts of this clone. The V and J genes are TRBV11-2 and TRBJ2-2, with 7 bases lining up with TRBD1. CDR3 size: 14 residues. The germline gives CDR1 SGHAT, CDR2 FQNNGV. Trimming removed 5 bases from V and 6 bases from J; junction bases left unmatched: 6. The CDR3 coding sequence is TGTGCCAGCAGCCACGGGCAGGGGGCCGGGGAGCTGTTTTTT. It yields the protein CASSHGQGAGELFF. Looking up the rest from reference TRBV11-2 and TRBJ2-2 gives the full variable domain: EAGVAQSPRYKIIEKRQSVAFWCNPISGHATLYWYQQILGQGPKLLIQFQNNGVVDDSQLPKDRFSAERLKGVDSTLKIQPAKLEDSAVYLCASSHGQGAGELFFGEGSRLTVL.

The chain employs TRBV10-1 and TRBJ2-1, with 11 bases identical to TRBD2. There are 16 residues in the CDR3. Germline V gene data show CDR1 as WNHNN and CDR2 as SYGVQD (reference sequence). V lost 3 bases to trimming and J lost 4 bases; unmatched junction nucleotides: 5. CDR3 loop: CASSDPGTSGYNEQFF. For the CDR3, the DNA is TGCGCCAGCAGTGACCCCGGGACTAGCGGTTACAATGAGCAGTTCTTC.

The CDR3 DNA is TGTGCCAGCAGCCGGGGGGGCAATGAGCAGTTCTTC. It encodes CASSRGGNEQFF. This rearrangement joins TRBV7-2 to TRBJ2-1, with 8 bases identical to TRBD2. The CDR3 has 12 residues. Germline CDR1 SGHTA, CDR2 FQGNSA. V trimming: 5 bases; J trimming: 6 bases; junction bases outside the gene matches: 0.

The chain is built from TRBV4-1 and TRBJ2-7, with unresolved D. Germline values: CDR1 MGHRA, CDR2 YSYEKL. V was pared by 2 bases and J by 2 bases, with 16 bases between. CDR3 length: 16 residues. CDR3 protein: CASSQRLHETPYEQYF. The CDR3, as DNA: TGCGCCAGCAGCCAAAGACTGCACGAGACGCCCTACGAGCAGTACTTC.

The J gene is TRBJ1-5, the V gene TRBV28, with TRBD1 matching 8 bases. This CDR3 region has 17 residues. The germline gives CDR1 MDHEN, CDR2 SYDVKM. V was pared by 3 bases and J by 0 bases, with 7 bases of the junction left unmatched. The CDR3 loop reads CASSFRTGPYSNQPQHF. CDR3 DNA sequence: TGTGCCAGCAGTTTTCGGACAGGGCCCTATAGCAATCAGCCCCAGCATTTT.

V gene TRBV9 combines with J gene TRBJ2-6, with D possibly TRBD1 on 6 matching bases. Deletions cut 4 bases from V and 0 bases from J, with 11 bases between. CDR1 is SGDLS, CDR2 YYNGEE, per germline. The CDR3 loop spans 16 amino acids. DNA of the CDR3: TGTGCCAGCAGCCCGGGACATTCCTCTGGGGCCAACGTCCTGACTTTC. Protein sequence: CASSPGHSSGANVLTF.

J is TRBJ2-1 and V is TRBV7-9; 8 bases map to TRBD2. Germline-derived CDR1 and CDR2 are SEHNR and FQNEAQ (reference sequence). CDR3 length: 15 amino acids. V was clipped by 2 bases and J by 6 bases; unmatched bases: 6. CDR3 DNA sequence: TGTGCCAGCAGCTTATTACGGGAGGGCGGCAATGAGCAGTTCTTC. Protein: CASSLLREGGNEQFF.

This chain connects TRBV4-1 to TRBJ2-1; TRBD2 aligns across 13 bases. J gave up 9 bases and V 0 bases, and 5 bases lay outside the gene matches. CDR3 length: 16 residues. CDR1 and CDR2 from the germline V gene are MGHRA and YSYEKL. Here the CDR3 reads CASSQDRTSGRGEQFF. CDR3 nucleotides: TGCGCCAGCAGCCAAGACCGGACTAGCGGGAGAGGTGAGCAGTTCTTC.

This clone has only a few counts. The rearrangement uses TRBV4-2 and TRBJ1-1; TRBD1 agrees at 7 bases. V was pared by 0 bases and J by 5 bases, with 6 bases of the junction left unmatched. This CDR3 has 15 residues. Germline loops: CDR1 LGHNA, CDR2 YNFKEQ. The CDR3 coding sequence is TGTGCCAGCAGCCAAGAAGGGGGCGCATGGACTGAAGCTTTCTTT. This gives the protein CASSQEGGAWTEAFF.

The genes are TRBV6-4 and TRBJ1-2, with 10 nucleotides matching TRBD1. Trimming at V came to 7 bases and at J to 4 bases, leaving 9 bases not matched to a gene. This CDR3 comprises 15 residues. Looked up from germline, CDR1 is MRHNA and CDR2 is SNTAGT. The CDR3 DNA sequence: TGTGCCAGCAAAGTCGACAGGGGGCCGCCCTATGGCTACACCTTC. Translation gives CASKVDRGPPYGYTF.

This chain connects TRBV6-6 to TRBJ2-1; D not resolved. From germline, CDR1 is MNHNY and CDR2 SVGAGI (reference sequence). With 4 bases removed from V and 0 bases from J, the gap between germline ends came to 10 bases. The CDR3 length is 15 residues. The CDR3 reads CASSSRGSSYNEQFF. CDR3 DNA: TGTGCCAGCAGTTCCCGCGGTAGCTCCTACAATGAGCAGTTCTTC.

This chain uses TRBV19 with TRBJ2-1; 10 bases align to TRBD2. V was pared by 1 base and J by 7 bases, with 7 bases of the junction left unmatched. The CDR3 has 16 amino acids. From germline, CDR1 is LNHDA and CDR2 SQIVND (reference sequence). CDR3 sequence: CASSIAGTSALNEQFF. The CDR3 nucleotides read TGTGCCAGTAGTATAGCAGGGACTAGCGCATTAAATGAGCAGTTCTTC.

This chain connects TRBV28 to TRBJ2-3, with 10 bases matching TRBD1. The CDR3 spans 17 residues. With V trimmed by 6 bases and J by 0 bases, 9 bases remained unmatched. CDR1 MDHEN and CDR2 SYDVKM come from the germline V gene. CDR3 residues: CASRLRQGATSTDTQYF. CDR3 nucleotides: TGTGCCAGCAGATTAAGACAGGGGGCTACTAGCACAGATACGCAGTATTTT.

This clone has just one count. This CDR3 is CASSLVNSEKLFF. CDR3 in DNA: TGTGCCAGCAGCTTAGTTAACAGTGAAAAACTGTTTTTT. The rearrangement uses TRBV7-2 and TRBJ1-4; D is unresolved. Germline V gene lookup returns CDR1 SGHTA and CDR2 FQGNSA. V was pared by 1 base and J by 7 bases, with 7 bases between. CDR3 size: 13 residues.

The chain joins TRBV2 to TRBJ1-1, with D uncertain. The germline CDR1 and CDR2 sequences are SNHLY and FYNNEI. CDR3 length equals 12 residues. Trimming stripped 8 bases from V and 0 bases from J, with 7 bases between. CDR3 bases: TGTGCCAGCGACTACATGAACACTGAAGCTTTCTTT. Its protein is CASDYMNTEAFF.

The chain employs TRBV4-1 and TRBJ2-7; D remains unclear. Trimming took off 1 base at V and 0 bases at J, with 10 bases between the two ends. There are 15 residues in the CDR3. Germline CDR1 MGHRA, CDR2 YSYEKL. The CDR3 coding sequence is TGCGCCAGCAGCCAAGGGTTTTCGAGCTCCTACGAGCAGTACTTC. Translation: CASSQGFSSSYEQYF.

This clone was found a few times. CDR3 DNA sequence: TGTGCCAGCAGTGGGGGGACTAGCGAGCAGTACTTC. Protein product: CASSGGTSEQYF. The J gene is TRBJ2-7, the V gene TRBV6-1; 8 bases map to TRBD2. This CDR3 has 12 amino acids. V dropped 4 bases and J dropped 6; count of bases not matched to a gene: 2. Germline lookup yields CDR1 MNHNS and CDR2 SASEGT.

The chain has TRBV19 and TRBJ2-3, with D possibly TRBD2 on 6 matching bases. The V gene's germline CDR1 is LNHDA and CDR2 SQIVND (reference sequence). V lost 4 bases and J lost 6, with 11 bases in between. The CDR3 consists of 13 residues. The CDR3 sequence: CASSRGVGDTQYF. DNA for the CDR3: TGTGCCAGTAGTAGGGGGGTTGGGGATACGCAGTATTTT. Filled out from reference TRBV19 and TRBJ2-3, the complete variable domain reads DGGITQSPKYLFRKEGQNVTLSCEQNLNHDAMYWYRQDPGQGLRLIYYSQIVNDFQKGDIAEGYSVSREKKESFPLTVTSAQKNPTAFYLCASSRGVGDTQYFGPGTRLTVL.

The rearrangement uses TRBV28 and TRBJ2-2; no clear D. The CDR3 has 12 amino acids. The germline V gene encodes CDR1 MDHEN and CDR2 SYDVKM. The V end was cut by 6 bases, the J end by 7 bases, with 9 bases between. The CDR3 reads CASRLSIGELFF. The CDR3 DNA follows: TGTGCCAGCAGGCTATCTATCGGGGAGCTGTTTTTT.